This T cell receptor (beta chain) was recovered during a study of T cell repertoires in cytomegalovirus infection. TCRdb used MiXCR to reprocess the reads, holding one entry per CDR3 protein. The sample lists 750,000 to 950,000 distinct CDR3 sequences, just under 30% occurring once. This clonotype occurred a few times. Its antigen is still unknown. V lost 5 bases and J lost 6, with 11 bases in between. The germline CDR1 and CDR2 sequences are MNHEY and SMNVEV (reference sequence). CDR3 length: 12 residues. Sequencing was performed on cultured CD8+ T cells from PBMCs, taken from culture after CMV antigen stimulation. This TCR was sampled from a human donor in good health (CMV status not recorded). Some clones in this sample may be carry-over from other donors' samples. The chain combines TRBV27 with TRBJ2-7, with TRBD1 as a possible D gene (5 bases). The CDR3 DNA sequence: TGTGCCAGCAGTCCCCCCCAGGGCGAGCAGTACTTC. This codes for CASSPPQGEQYF.